What follows are 32 T cell receptor beta chains derived from one specimen sequenced in a study of T cell responses to AZD1222 COVID-19 vaccine. Profiled with immunoSEQ multiplex PCR; TCRdb holds only in-frame clones, not every one. The repertoire consists of some 170,000 clones, with 85% to 95% occurring once and the leading ten covering approximately 0.98%. The sequencing here drew on peripheral blood, taken 28 days after the second dose of the MenACWY control vaccine. The receptors come from an adult who received the MenACWY meningococcal vaccine as a control.

The V and J genes are TRBV7-8 and TRBJ1-4; weak D call: TRBD1 (6 bases). Germline CDR1 SGHVS, CDR2 FQNEAQ. This CDR3 is 15 amino acids long. V lost 7 bases and J 5 bases, leaving 17 bases between the germline ends. Written as DNA, the CDR3 is TGTGCCAGCAACCGAGGGGGGGCAGGGAATGAAAAACTGTTTTTT. Encoded protein: CASNRGGAGNEKLFF.

The V call is TRBV7-9, the J call TRBJ2-3, with D uncertain. Germline V gives CDR1 SEHNR, CDR2 FQNEAQ (reference sequence). Trimming pared 4 bases from V and 4 bases from J, leaving 12 bases between. The CDR3 sequence is 14 residues long. The CDR3 region has the DNA TGTGCCAGCAGCTCCAGAACAGAGTCAGATACGCAGTATTTT. Protein: CASSSRTESDTQYF.

This sequence joins TRBV5-4 and TRBJ1-1; the D gene is possibly TRBD1 (5 bases). The germline gives CDR1 SGHNT, CDR2 YYREEE (reference sequence). Trimming removed 4 bases from V and 3 bases from J, with 16 bases in between. The CDR3 is made up of 15 amino acids. The CDR3 coding sequence is TGTGCCAGCAGCCGCACACGGGGCGCGGACACTGAAGCTTTCTTT. It encodes CASSRTRGADTEAFF.

This chain uses TRBV28 with TRBJ2-2, with 10 bases matching TRBD1. Germline assignment: CDR1 MDHEN and CDR2 SYDVKM. This CDR3 is built from 17 residues. With 6 bases clipped from V and 6 bases from J, the junction kept 13 bases outside the gene matches. CDR3 nucleotides: TGTGCCAGCAGGAGATCTCCGGGACAGGGGCTCCCCGGGGAGCTGTTTTTT. It translates to CASRRSPGQGLPGELFF.

V gene TRBV10-1 combines with J gene TRBJ2-1, with 8 positions matching TRBD1. This CDR3 is 11 amino acids long. Trimming took 6 bases from V and 12 from J; bases not matched to a gene: 4. CDR1 is WNHNN and CDR2 is SYGVQD in the germline V gene (reference sequence). The DNA for the CDR3 is TGCGCCAGCAGCTACGGGACAGGGCAGTTCTTC. Its translation is CASSYGTGQFF.

The rearrangement links TRBV20-1 to TRBJ2-5; D is unresolved. The germline V gene has CDR1 DFQATT and CDR2 SNEGSKA (reference sequence). The CDR3 extends over 11 amino acids. The V gene lost 7 bases and the J gene lost 4 bases, with 10 bases spanning the gap. The CDR3 region is CSVPEAETQYF. The CDR3 region has the DNA TGCAGTGTTCCAGAGGCAGAGACCCAGTACTTC.

The chain carries TRBV5-1 and TRBJ1-6, with 9 bases identical to TRBD1. The trim removed 4 bases at V and 10 bases at J, leaving 6 bases unmatched. Germline loops: CDR1 SGHRS, CDR2 YFSETQ. This CDR3 comprises 14 residues. The CDR3 region is CASSQRQGESPLHF. Here the CDR3 DNA reads TGCGCCAGCAGCCAACGACAGGGGGAATCACCCCTCCACTTT.

The CDR3 sequence is CASRGTGSYEQYF. The CDR3 DNA reads as TGTGCCAGCAGGGGTACAGGTTCCTACGAGCAGTACTTC. This chain uses TRBV6-5 with TRBJ2-7; tentatively, D is TRBD1 (5 bases). The CDR3 runs to 13 residues. Germline CDR1 and CDR2: MNHEY and SVGAGI. Trimming removed 6 bases at V and 1 base at J, with 10 bases between.

The V call is TRBV7-9, the J call TRBJ1-4; 7 bases fit TRBD1. The CDR3 totals 15 residues. CDR1 SEHNR and CDR2 FQNEAQ come from the germline V gene (reference sequence). J gave up 8 bases and V 6 bases, and 12 bases lay outside the gene matches. DNA of the CDR3: TGTGCCAGCAGGGCGGGACAGTTAAAGAGAGAAAAACTGTTTTTT. It is translated as CASRAGQLKREKLFF.

The CDR3 is CASSQPYYGYTF. Here the CDR3 DNA reads TGTGCCAGCAGCCAACCCTACTATGGCTACACCTTC. The V gene is TRBV5-4, the J gene TRBJ1-2, with D unresolved. V was trimmed by 4 bases and J by 3 bases, leaving 7 bases between them. There are 12 residues in the CDR3. Germline V gene sequence: CDR1 SGHNT, CDR2 YYREEE (reference sequence).

This clone was picked up one time. The V and J genes are TRBV6-5 and TRBJ1-2; 9 positions agree with TRBD1. This CDR3 is 15 amino acids long. Germline V gives CDR1 MNHEY, CDR2 SVGAGI. V shed 6 bases, J shed 4 bases, and the junction held 9 bases outside the gene matches. The CDR3 reads CASSQPGQGGYGYTF. The CDR3 nucleotides read TGTGCCAGCAGCCAACCGGGACAGGGTGGCTATGGCTACACCTTC.

This clone has only one observation. The chain recombines TRBV4-2 with TRBJ1-2; 10 bases agree with TRBD1. CDR1 and CDR2 from the germline V gene are LGHNA and YNFKEQ. The CDR3 length is 14 residues. V lost 4 bases to trimming and J lost 8 bases; unmatched junction nucleotides: 7. The CDR3 nucleotides are TGTGCCAGCAGCCCCCGAGGACAGGGGGAAGGCTACACCTTC. Translation: CASSPRGQGEGYTF.

This clone was recorded once. This chain joins TRBV11-1 and TRBJ1-2; D is perhaps TRBD1 (6 bases). Trimming shortened V by 3 bases and J by 6 bases, and 17 bases separated the two germline ends. Germline V CDR1 and CDR2: SGHAT, FQDESV (reference sequence). This CDR3 region has 15 residues. The CDR3 DNA reads as TGTGCCAGCAGCTTGGATCCAGGGACAAACGATGGCTACACCTTC. Its protein is CASSLDPGTNDGYTF.

The chain combines TRBV25-1 with TRBJ2-7; possibly TRBD2 for D (6 bases). In germline, CDR1 is MGHDK, CDR2 SYGVNS. This CDR3 is 12 amino acids long. V was shortened by 3 bases and J by 3 bases, with 6 bases between the two germline ends. The CDR3 sequence is CASSEGGYEQYF. In DNA form, the CDR3 reads TGTGCCAGCAGTGAGGGGGGCTACGAGCAGTACTTC.

This chain joins TRBV11-2 and TRBJ1-1; 7 nucleotides align to TRBD1. Trimming removed 4 bases from V and 4 bases from J; junction bases left unmatched: 12. The CDR3 has 16 amino acids. CDR1 is SGHAT and CDR2 is FQNNGV in the germline V gene. CDR3 in DNA: TGTGCCAGCAGCTCCCGAGGGACAGCGAGGGGCACTGAAGCTTTCTTT. Translation: CASSSRGTARGTEAFF.

This chain joins TRBV4-2 and TRBJ1-3; D remains unclear. The CDR3 spans 14 residues. Trimming removed 1 base at V and 4 bases at J, with 8 bases between. Germline CDR1 LGHNA, CDR2 YNFKEQ. Here the CDR3 DNA reads TGTGCCAGCAGCCAAGTGAGCCAAGGAAACACCATATATTTT. This sequence encodes CASSQVSQGNTIYF.

CDR3 region: CASSQTQGDSPLHF. The CDR3 bases are TGTGCCAGCTCTCAAACCCAGGGAGATTCACCCCTCCACTTT. The rearrangement links TRBV18 to TRBJ1-6; a possible D gene is TRBD1 (5 bases). Per the germline V gene, CDR1 is KGHSH and CDR2 is LQKENI. The V end lost 6 bases, the J end lost 8 bases, and 14 bases lay between the germline ends. This CDR3 is built from 14 residues.

This chain joins TRBV10-3 and TRBJ1-1; D gene unclear. Per the germline V gene, CDR1 is ENHRY and CDR2 is SYGVKD. V was trimmed by 1 base and J by 1 base, leaving 7 bases between them. The CDR3 sequence is 14 residues long. CDR3 protein: CAISEYTENTEAFF. The CDR3 coding sequence is TGTGCCATCAGTGAGTATACCGAGAACACTGAAGCTTTCTTT.

This clone was seen more than once but under ten times. The chain carries TRBV7-9 and TRBJ1-4; D not certain. Germline V gene data show CDR1 as SEHNR and CDR2 as FQNEAQ (reference sequence). With 0 bases removed from V and 8 bases from J, the gap between germline ends came to 10 bases. This CDR3 contains 14 residues. The DNA of the CDR3 is TGTGCCAGCAGCTTAGCTGGGGTTTGGGAAAAACTGTTTTTT. Translation: CASSLAGVWEKLFF.

The rearrangement links TRBV13 to TRBJ1-4, with D perhaps matching TRBD1 (5 bases). The germline V and J ends were trimmed by 7 bases and 5 bases, with 14 bases remaining between them. Germline V gives CDR1 PRHDT, CDR2 FYEKMQ (reference sequence). The CDR3 spans 14 residues. CDR3 amino acids: CASTLGTLNEKLFF. CDR3 in DNA: TGTGCCAGCACCCTCGGGACCCTAAATGAAAAACTGTTTTTT.

The J gene is TRBJ2-3, the V gene TRBV10-2; D is perhaps TRBD1 (6 bases). CDR1 is WSHSY, CDR2 SAAADI, per germline. The CDR3 has 15 residues. V gave up 1 base and J gave up 5 bases, with 13 bases separating them. Written as DNA, the CDR3 is TGCGCCAGCAGTGAGTTGGGGGCGTATGAAGATACGCAGTATTTT. It codes for CASSELGAYEDTQYF.

The gene calls are TRBV4-1 and TRBJ2-3; D is possibly TRBD1 (6 bases). V shed 1 base and J shed 5 bases, with 10 bases lying between them. The CDR3 covers 14 residues. Per germline, CDR1 MGHRA and CDR2 YSYEKL. Here the CDR3 reads CASSQAGDRDTQYF. For the CDR3, the DNA is TGCGCCAGCAGCCAAGCAGGGGATCGAGATACGCAGTATTTT.

This chain uses TRBV6-5 with TRBJ2-3, with unresolved D. Trimming removed 6 bases at V and 0 bases at J, with 10 bases between. The CDR3 loop spans 14 amino acids. CDR1 and CDR2 from the germline V gene are MNHEY and SVGAGI. DNA for the CDR3: TGTGCCAGCAGGGCTATATATAGCACAGATACGCAGTATTTT. Amino acid sequence: CASRAIYSTDTQYF.

This chain joins TRBV6-5 and TRBJ1-1; D perhaps matches TRBD1 (5 bases). Trimming cost V 5 bases and J 11 bases, with 15 bases left between them. CDR3 length: 12 residues. CDR1 and CDR2 from the germline V gene are MNHEY and SVGAGI. CDR3 region: CASSIKGTWAFF. The CDR3 bases are TGTGCCAGCAGTATTAAGGGGACCTGGGCTTTCTTT.

This chain joins TRBV5-1 and TRBJ2-1; either TRBD1 or TRBD2 may supply D (5 bases each). The germline V gene has CDR1 SGHRS and CDR2 YFSETQ. The CDR3 sequence is 12 residues long. V lost 6 bases and J 6 bases, leaving 10 bases between the germline ends. The CDR3 DNA reads TGCGCCAGCACCCGTGGGGGCAATGAGCAGTTCTTC. Amino acid sequence: CASTRGGNEQFF.

This chain uses TRBV28 with TRBJ1-6; TRBD1 is a possible D gene (6 bases). The CDR3 length is 15 residues. V lost 7 bases, J lost 9 bases, and 19 bases lay in between. The germline gives CDR1 MDHEN, CDR2 SYDVKM. The CDR3 sequence is CASKTRGGGSSPLHF. The CDR3, as DNA: TGTGCCAGCAAAACCCGGGGAGGGGGATCTTCACCCCTCCACTTT.

The chain joins TRBV2 to TRBJ1-1, with 8 bases lining up with TRBD1. The junction had 8 bases not matched to a gene; V was cut back by 4 bases and J by 7 bases. Germline V CDR1 and CDR2: SNHLY, FYNNEI. This CDR3 has 14 residues. CDR3 sequence (DNA): TGTGCCAGCAGTGCGGACAGGGCGGGAGGTGAAGCTTTCTTT. It codes for CASSADRAGGEAFF.

The rearrangement uses TRBV6-5 and TRBJ1-5, with 9 bases matching TRBD1. Germline CDR1 and CDR2: MNHEY and SVGAGI. The CDR3 runs to 15 residues. V gave up 9 bases and J gave up 4 bases; unmatched junction bases: 10. The CDR3 protein is CASGAGQGPNQPQHF. The CDR3 DNA reads TGTGCCAGTGGCGCAGGACAGGGGCCTAATCAGCCCCAGCATTTT.

The chain uses TRBV6-5 and TRBJ1-1; D might be TRBD1 (5 bases). The CDR3 has 11 residues. Trimming took 10 bases from V and 4 from J, leaving 10 bases between them. Germline-derived CDR1 and CDR2 are MNHEY and SVGAGI. CDR3 DNA sequence: TGTGCCACCGGGGACCCCACTGAAGCTTTCTTT. This gives the protein CATGDPTEAFF.

The V call is TRBV7-2, the J call TRBJ2-3; a possible D gene is TRBD1 (6 bases). Per germline, CDR1 SGHTA and CDR2 FQGNSA. V was cut by 4 bases and J by 8 bases, with 13 bases left in between. The CDR3 contains 13 residues. CDR3: CASSSQGRGTQYF. CDR3 sequence (DNA): TGTGCCAGCAGCTCCCAGGGCAGGGGTACGCAGTATTTT.

The chain uses TRBV5-4 and TRBJ1-2, with D perhaps TRBD1 (6 bases). Germline CDR1 and CDR2: SGHNT and YYREEE (reference sequence). CDR3 length equals 18 residues. Trimming took off 5 bases at V and 0 bases at J, with 23 bases between the two ends. For the CDR3, the DNA is TGTGCCAGCAGACCGGGGGGGCAGCGTCTCACAACTAACTATGGCTACACCTTC. Protein: CASRPGGQRLTTNYGYTF. The variable domain in full, with the rest retrieved from reference TRBV5-4 and TRBJ1-2, is ETGVTQSPTHLIKTRGQQVTLRCSSQSGHNTVSWYQQALGQGPQFIFQYYREEENGRGNFPPRFSGLQFPNYSSELNVNALELDDSALYLCASRPGGQRLTTNYGYTFGSGTRLTVV.

V usage is TRBV10-2 and J usage is TRBJ1-2; D might be TRBD1 (5 bases). The V gene lost 3 bases and the J gene lost 7 bases, with 15 bases spanning the gap. This CDR3 has 14 residues. Germline loops: CDR1 WSHSY, CDR2 SAAADI. The CDR3 region is CASSEKVREGGYTF. CDR3 nucleotides: TGCGCCAGCAGTGAAAAGGTCAGGGAAGGTGGCTACACCTTC.